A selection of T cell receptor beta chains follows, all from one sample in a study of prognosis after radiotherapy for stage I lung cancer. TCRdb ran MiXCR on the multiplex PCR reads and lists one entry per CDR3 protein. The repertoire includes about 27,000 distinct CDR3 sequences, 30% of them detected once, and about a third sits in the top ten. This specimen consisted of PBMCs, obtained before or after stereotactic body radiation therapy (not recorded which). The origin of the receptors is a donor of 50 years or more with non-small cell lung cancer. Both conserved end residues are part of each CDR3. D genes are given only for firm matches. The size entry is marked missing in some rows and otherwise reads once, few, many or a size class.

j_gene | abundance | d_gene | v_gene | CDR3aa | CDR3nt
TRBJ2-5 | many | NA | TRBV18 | CASSMGEGYQYF | TGTGCCAGCTCAATGGGCGAGGGGTACCAGTACTTC
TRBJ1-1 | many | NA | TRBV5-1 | CASSDRQLNTEAFF | TGCGCCAGCAGCGACCGACAGTTGAACACTGAAGCTTTCTTT
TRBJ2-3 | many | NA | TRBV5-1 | CASSLGSSTDTQYF | TGCGCCAGCAGCTTGGGGAGTAGCACAGATACGCAGTATTTT
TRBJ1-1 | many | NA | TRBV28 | CASTRDAHEAFF | TGTGCCAGCACCAGGGACGCCCATGAAGCTTTCTTT
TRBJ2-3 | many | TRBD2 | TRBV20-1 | CSARVQTSGGLADTQYF | TGCAGTGCTAGAGTGCAGACTAGCGGGGGGTTGGCAGATACGCAGTATTTT
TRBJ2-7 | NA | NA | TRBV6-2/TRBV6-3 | CAISYSRGVRLIEQYF | TGTGCCATCAGTTACTCACGCGGGGTACGATTAATAGAGCAGTACTTC
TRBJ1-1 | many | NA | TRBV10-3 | CAISNQGPPEAFF | TGTGCCATCAGTAACCAAGGGCCCCCTGAAGCTTTCTTT
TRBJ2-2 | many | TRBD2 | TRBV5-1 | CASRFERDSAGELFF | TGCGCCAGCAGATTTGAGCGGGATAGTGCCGGGGAGCTGTTTTTT
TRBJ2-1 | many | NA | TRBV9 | CASLTGPYNEQFF | TGTGCCAGTCTCACCGGGCCCTACAATGAGCAGTTCTTC
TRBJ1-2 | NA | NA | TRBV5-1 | CASRWQGQATDGYTF | TGCGCCAGCCGCTGGCAGGGCCAGGCAACGGATGGCTACACCTTC
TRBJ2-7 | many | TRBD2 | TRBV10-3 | CAISEGGGGIYEQYF | TGTGCCATCAGTGAGGGGGGGGGGGGTATCTACGAGCAGTACTTC
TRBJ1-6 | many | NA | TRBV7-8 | CASSRERGTNSPLHF | TGTGCCAGCAGTCGTGAGAGGGGGACTAATTCACCCCTCCACTTT
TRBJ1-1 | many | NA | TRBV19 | CASSAPDRHTEAFF | TGTGCCAGTAGTGCTCCAGACAGGCACACTGAAGCTTTCTTT
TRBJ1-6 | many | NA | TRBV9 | CASSGKQGPNSPLHF | TGTGCCAGCAGCGGGAAACAGGGCCCCAATTCACCCCTCCACTTT
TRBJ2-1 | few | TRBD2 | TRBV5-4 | CASSLPSRGENEQFF | TGTGCCAGCAGCTTACCCAGCCGGGGGGAGAATGAGCAGTTCTTC
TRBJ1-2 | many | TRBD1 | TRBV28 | CASRTGPYGYTF | TGTGCCAGCCGGACAGGACCCTATGGCTACACCTTC
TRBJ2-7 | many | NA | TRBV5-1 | CASSLGHGVGEQYF | TGCGCCAGCAGCTTGGGTCATGGGGTTGGAGAGCAGTACTTC
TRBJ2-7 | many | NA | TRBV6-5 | CASSYLSGGLSEQYF | TGTGCCAGCAGTTACCTGTCAGGTGGGTTGTCCGAGCAGTACTTC
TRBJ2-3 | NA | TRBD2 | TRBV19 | CASSMWASGVLTDTQYF | TGTGCCAGTAGTATGTGGGCTAGCGGGGTTCTCACAGATACGCAGTATTTT
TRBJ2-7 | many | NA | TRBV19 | CASSPGQTSYEQYF | TGTGCCAGTAGTCCCGGACAGACCTCCTACGAGCAGTACTTC
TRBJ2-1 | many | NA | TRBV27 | CASSFLRLPGSYNEQFF | TGTGCCAGCAGTTTTTTACGTTTACCTGGGTCCTACAATGAGCAGTTCTTC
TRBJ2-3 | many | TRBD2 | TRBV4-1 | CASSRSGTSGTDTQYF | TGCGCCAGCAGCCGCTCCGGGACTAGCGGCACAGATACGCAGTATTTT
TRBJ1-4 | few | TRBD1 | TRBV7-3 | CASSSDRVFATNEKLFF | TGTGCCAGCAGCTCTGACAGGGTTTTTGCAACTAATGAAAAACTGTTTTTT
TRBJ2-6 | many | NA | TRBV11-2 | CASSLLSGANVLTF | TGTGCCAGCAGCCTTCTCTCTGGGGCCAACGTCCTGACTTTC
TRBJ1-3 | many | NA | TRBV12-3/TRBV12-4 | CASTLGSVGGNTIYF | TGTGCCAGCACCCTAGGCAGTGTAGGAGGAAACACCATATATTTT
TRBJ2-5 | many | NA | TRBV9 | CASSVGANQETQYF | TGTGCCAGCAGCGTAGGGGCCAACCAAGAGACCCAGTACTTC
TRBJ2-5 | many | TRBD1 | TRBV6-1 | CASQGQAGETQYF | TGTGCCAGCCAGGGACAGGCGGGAGAGACCCAGTACTTC
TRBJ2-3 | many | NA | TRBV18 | CASSPTSTITDTQYF | TGTGCCAGCTCACCAACTAGCACTATCACAGATACGCAGTATTTT
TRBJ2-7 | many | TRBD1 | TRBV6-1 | CASRPGQGGHEQYF | TGTGCCAGCAGACCCGGACAGGGTGGCCACGAGCAGTACTTC
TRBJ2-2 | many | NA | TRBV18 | CASSPLPLTGNTGELFF | TGTGCCAGCTCACCACTACCTTTGACAGGGAACACCGGGGAGCTGTTTTTT
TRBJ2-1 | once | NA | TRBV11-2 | CASSLVAAANEHFF | TGTGCCAGCAGCTTAGTAGCGGCAGCAAATGAGCATTTCTTC
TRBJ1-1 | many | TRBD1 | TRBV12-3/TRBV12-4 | CASTRQGENTEAFF | TGTGCCAGCACCAGACAGGGAGAGAACACTGAAGCTTTCTTT
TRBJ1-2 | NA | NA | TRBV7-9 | CASRPVVAVGCYTF | TGTGCCAGCAGGCCCGTAGTGGCGGTGGGGTGCTACACCTTC
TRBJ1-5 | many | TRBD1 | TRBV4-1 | CASSQAEGTGRPPQHF | TGCGCCAGCAGCCAAGCAGAGGGGACAGGCAGACCGCCCCAGCATTTT
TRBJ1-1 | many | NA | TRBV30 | CAWARKANTEAFF | TGTGCCTGGGCGAGGAAGGCGAACACTGAAGCTTTCTTT
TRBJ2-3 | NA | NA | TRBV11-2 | CSSSRLATLDHSGEDTQYF | TGTTCCAGCAGCCGGTTGGCTACACTAGATCACTCTGGGGAAGATACGCAGTATTTT
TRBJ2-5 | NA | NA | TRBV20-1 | CSSREPPLETQYF | TGCAGTTCTAGAGAGCCCCCTTTGGAGACCCAGTACTTC
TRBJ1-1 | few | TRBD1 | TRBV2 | CASDGTVNTEAFF | TGTGCCAGCGACGGGACAGTGAACACTGAAGCTTTCTTT
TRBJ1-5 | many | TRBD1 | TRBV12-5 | CASGLAGQGGDQPQHF | TGTGCTAGTGGTTTGGCAGGACAGGGTGGAGATCAGCCCCAGCATTTT
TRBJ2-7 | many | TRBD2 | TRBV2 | CASSGGSGNYEQYF | TGTGCCAGCAGTGGGGGTAGCGGGAACTACGAGCAGTACTTC
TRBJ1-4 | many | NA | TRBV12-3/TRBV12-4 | CASSLQGREKLFF | TGTGCCAGCAGTTTACAGGGTAGGGAAAAACTGTTTTTT
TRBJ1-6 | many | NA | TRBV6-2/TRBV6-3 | CASRLDRLSPLHF | TGTGCCAGCAGGTTGGACAGACTCTCACCCCTCCACTTT
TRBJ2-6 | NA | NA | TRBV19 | CASIGAWVLFGVNVLTF | TGTGCCAGTATCGGTGCGTGGGTTCTCTTTGGGGTCAACGTCCTGACTTTC
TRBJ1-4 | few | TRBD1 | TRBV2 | CASSESQGAKKLLF | TGTGCCAGCAGTGAATCCCAGGGGGCAAAAAAACTGCTTTTT
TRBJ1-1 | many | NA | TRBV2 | CASIEQSEAFF | TGTGCCAGCATTGAACAGTCAGAAGCTTTCTTT
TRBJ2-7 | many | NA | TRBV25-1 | CASSELGGNYEQYF | TGTGCCAGCAGTGAATTAGGGGGTAACTACGAGCAGTACTTC
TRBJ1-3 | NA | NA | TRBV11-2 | CASSLDAGFGGNTIYF | TGTGCCAGCAGCTTAGATGCGGGATTTGGTGGAAACACCATATATTTT
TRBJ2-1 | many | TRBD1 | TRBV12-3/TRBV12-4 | CASSFRQGVTEQFF | TGTGCCAGCAGTTTCCGGCAGGGGGTCACTGAGCAGTTCTTC
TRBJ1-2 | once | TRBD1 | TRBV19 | CASQTFGTGTLHGYTF | TGTGCCAGCCAAACCTTCGGGACAGGGACTCTTCATGGCTACACCTTC
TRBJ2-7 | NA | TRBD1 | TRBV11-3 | CASSLLRDRGIGEQYF | TGTGCCAGCAGCTTACTCCGGGACAGGGGAATCGGCGAGCAGTACTTC
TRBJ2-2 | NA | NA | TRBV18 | CASSPRQGNTGELFF | TGTGCCAGCTCTCCCCGGCAGGGGAACACCGGGGAGCTGTTTTTT
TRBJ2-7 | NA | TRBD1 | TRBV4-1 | CASSHTLRDRGPLQYF | TGCGCCAGCAGCCATACCCTCCGGGACAGGGGACCTCTCCAGTACTTC
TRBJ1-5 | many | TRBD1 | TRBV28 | CASRSGTTGVSNQPQHF | TGTGCCAGCAGATCCGGAACTACAGGGGTGAGCAATCAGCCCCAGCATTTT
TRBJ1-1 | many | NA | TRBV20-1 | CSARRPPANTEAFF | TGCAGTGCTAGACGCCCCCCGGCGAACACTGAAGCTTTCTTT
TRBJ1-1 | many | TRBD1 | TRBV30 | CAWSPGGMNTEAFF | TGTGCCTGGAGCCCAGGGGGAATGAACACTGAAGCTTTCTTT
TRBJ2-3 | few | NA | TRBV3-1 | CASSHPERGYTQYF | TGTGCCAGCAGCCACCCGGAACGGGGGTATACGCAGTATTTT
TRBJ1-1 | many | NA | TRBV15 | CATSRDMGNTEAFF | TGTGCCACCAGCAGAGATATGGGGAACACTGAAGCTTTCTTT
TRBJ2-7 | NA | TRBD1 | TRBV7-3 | CASRPSGDRAYEQYF | TGTGCCAGCAGGCCATCCGGGGACAGAGCCTACGAGCAGTACTTC